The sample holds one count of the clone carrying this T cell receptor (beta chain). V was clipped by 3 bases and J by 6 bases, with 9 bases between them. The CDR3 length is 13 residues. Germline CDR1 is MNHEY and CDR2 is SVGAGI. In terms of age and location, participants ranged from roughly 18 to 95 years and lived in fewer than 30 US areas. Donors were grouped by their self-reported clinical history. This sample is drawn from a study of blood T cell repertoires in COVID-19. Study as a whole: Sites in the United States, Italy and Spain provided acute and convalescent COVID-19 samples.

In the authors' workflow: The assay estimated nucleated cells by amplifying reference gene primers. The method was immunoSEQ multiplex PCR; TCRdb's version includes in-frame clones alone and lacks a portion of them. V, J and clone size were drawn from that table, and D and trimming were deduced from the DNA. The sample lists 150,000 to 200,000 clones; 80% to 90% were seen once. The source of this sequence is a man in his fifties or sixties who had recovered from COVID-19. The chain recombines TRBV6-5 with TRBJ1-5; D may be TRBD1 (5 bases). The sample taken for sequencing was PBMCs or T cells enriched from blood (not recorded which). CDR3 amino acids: CASSYQGFQPQHF. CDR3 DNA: TGTGCCAGCAGTTATCAGGGTTTTCAGCCCCAGCATTTT.